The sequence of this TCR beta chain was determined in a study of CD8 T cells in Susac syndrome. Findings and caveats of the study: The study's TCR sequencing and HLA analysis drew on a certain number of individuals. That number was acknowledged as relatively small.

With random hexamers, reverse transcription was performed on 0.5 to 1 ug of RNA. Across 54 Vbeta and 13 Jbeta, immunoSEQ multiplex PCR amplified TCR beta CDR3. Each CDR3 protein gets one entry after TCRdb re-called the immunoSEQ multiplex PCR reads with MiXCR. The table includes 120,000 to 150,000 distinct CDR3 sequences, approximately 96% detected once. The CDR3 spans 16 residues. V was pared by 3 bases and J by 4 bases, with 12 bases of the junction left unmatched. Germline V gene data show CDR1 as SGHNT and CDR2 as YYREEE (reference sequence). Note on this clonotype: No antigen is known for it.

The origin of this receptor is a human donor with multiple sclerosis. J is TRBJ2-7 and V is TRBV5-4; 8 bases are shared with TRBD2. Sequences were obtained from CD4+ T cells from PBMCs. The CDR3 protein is CASSYISRGGRYEQYF. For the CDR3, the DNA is TGTGCCAGCAGCTATATTAGTCGCGGGGGGAGGTACGAGCAGTACTTC.